A single sample gave rise to the 26 T cell receptor beta chains below, sequenced in a study of post-analysis software for immune sequencing data. The study, taken as a whole, reports: The study found TRBV5-6, TRBV5-1 and TRBV20-1 among about 5 TRBV segments more frequent in patients than controls.

Carried by the TCR beta cDNA libraries were unique molecular identifiers. TCRdb redid the calling of the PCR reads with MiXCR, one entry per CDR3 protein. The repertoire holds about 760,000 distinct CDR3 sequences, just under 30% seen once, with about 0.5% in the top ten. The antigens of these receptors remain unknown. Sequencing input: blood. Every receptor here comes from a girl aged 5-17 years with multiple sclerosis.

The chain combines TRBV14 with TRBJ2-1; perhaps TRBD1 as D (6 bases). The V gene lost 5 bases and the J gene lost 1 base, with 15 bases spanning the gap. CDR1 SGHDN and CDR2 FVKESK come from the germline V gene. This CDR3 comprises 16 residues. CDR3: CASSTYTGQSYNEQFF. In nucleotides, the CDR3 is TGTGCCAGCAGCACGTATACAGGGCAGTCCTACAATGAGCAGTTCTTC.

This clonotype was recorded a few times. The chain has TRBV5-1 and TRBJ2-6; D is unresolved. The germline V gene has CDR1 SGHRS and CDR2 YFSETQ. The CDR3 is 16 residues long. V was trimmed by 2 bases and J by 2 bases, leaving 11 bases between them. This chain's CDR3 is CASSFQIPTGANVLTF. The CDR3 region has the DNA TGCGCCAGCAGCTTCCAGATCCCGACTGGGGCCAACGTCCTGACTTTC.

This clonotype was observed a handful of times. The chain is built from TRBV9 and TRBJ1-5; 10 bases are a match to TRBD1. There are 17 residues in the CDR3. Trimming took 4 bases from V and 2 from J; bases not matched to a gene: 9. Germline V gene data show CDR1 as SGDLS and CDR2 as YYNGEE. The chain's CDR3 is CASSPGQGGRGNQPQHF. CDR3 bases: TGTGCCAGCAGCCCCGGACAGGGGGGTAGAGGCAATCAGCCCCAGCATTTT.

CDR3 in amino acids: CASSQVTGCQFF. The CDR3 region has the DNA TGTGCCAGCAGCCAAGTGACAGGTTGTCAGTTCTTC. The chain is built from TRBV3-1 and TRBJ2-1; tentative D call: TRBD1 (6 bases). Germline assignment: CDR1 LGHDT and CDR2 YNNKEL (reference sequence). The V end was cut by 1 base, the J end by 13 bases, with 11 bases between. The CDR3 is 12 amino acids.

Notes on this clonotype: At one of its ends the junction is not consistent with the germline gene, which may arise from a read error. This sequence joins TRBV27 and TRBJ2-5; D possibly matches TRBD1 or TRBD2 (5 bases each). The CDR3 consists of 14 residues. CDR1 MNHEY and CDR2 SMNVEV come from the germline V gene (reference sequence). This CDR3 is CASRWGRRGETRYF. DNA of the CDR3: TGTGCCAGCAGGTGGGGACGTAGAGGCGAGACCCGGTACTTC.

This sequence joins TRBV24-1 and TRBJ2-3; TRBD1 or TRBD2 may be the D gene (5 bases each). V lost 4 bases to trimming and J lost 6 bases, with 19 bases between them. This CDR3 comprises 16 residues. Germline V gene data show CDR1 as KGHDR and CDR2 as SFDVKD. CDR3 DNA: TGTGCCACCAGTGACCGTTCCGGGACGCCTATGGATACGCAGTATTTT. This sequence encodes CATSDRSGTPMDTQYF.

This clonotype was seen a few times. A read error may account for a junction end that differs from germline. The chain joins TRBV7-2 to TRBJ2-7, with unresolved D. The CDR3 runs 14 residues. CDR1 is SGHTA, CDR2 FQGNSA, per germline. Written as DNA, the CDR3 is TGTGCCAGCAGCTTAGGGGCAGAGCCCTACGGGCAGTACTTC. This translates into CASSLGAEPYGQYF.

The genes are TRBV29-1 and TRBJ1-1; no clear D gene. V was pared by 7 bases and J by 4 bases, with 10 bases between. CDR3 length: 11 amino acids. Germline CDR1 SQVTM, CDR2 ANQGSEA. The CDR3 reads CSGHSGTEAFF. CDR3 sequence (DNA): TGCAGCGGCCACAGTGGCACTGAAGCTTTCTTT.

This clonotype was counted only a few times. The chain links TRBV27 to TRBJ2-1, with TRBD2 matching over 7 bases. The CDR3 contains 12 residues. Germline V gene sequence: CDR1 MNHEY, CDR2 SMNVEV (reference sequence). V was pared by 3 bases and J by 10 bases, with 3 bases of the junction left unmatched. CDR3 amino acids: CASSFGGREQFF. CDR3 in DNA: TGTGCCAGCAGTTTTGGCGGGAGAGAGCAGTTCTTC.

J is TRBJ2-2 and V is TRBV7-2; the D call may be TRBD1 or TRBD2 (5 bases each). The CDR3 has 15 amino acids. The germline CDR1 and CDR2 sequences are SGHTA and FQGNSA. V was cut by 5 bases and J by 5 bases, with 15 bases left in between. CDR3 DNA sequence: TGTGCCAGCAGCCTGAGGGGAGCGGAGACCGGGGAGCTGTTTTTT. Translated, it gives CASSLRGAETGELFF.

The chain uses TRBV9 and TRBJ1-4; D is uncertain. This CDR3 has 12 residues. V shed 5 bases and J shed 3 bases, with 5 bases lying between them. The germline CDR1 and CDR2 sequences are SGDLS and YYNGEE. The CDR3 region is CASSSANEKLFF. CDR3 bases: TGTGCCAGCAGTTCAGCTAATGAAAAACTGTTTTTT.

The chain's CDR3 is CASSYGRDGQFF. CDR3 DNA: TGTGCCAGCAGTTACGGCAGGGACGGGCAGTTCTTC. The chain links TRBV6-6 to TRBJ2-1, with D tentatively TRBD1 or TRBD2 (5 bases each). From germline, CDR1 is MNHNY and CDR2 SVGAGI (reference sequence). Trimming removed 2 bases at V and 12 bases at J, with 11 bases between. The CDR3 loop spans 12 amino acids.

In this sample, this clonotype turned up a few times. The chain links TRBV5-1 to TRBJ1-1; possible D gene TRBD1, 5 bases. Germline CDR1 and CDR2: SGHRS and YFSETQ. The length of the CDR3 is 15 residues. The germline V and J ends were trimmed by 0 bases and 5 bases, with 14 bases remaining between them. The CDR3 region is CASSLDPRAETEAFF. The DNA of the CDR3 is TGCGCCAGCAGCTTGGACCCCAGGGCTGAGACTGAAGCTTTCTTT.

The chain has TRBV28 and TRBJ2-3; D is unclear. Germline CDR1 is MDHEN and CDR2 is SYDVKM. The V end was cut by 3 bases, the J end by 4 bases, with 8 bases between. The CDR3 is 13 amino acids. CDR3: CASSFPRADTQYF. CDR3 DNA sequence: TGTGCCAGCAGTTTTCCACGGGCAGATACGCAGTATTTT.

CDR3 nucleotide sequence: TGTGCCAGCAGCCCCAAAACTGAAGCTTTCTTT. As protein: CASSPKTEAFF. This chain links TRBV6-1 with TRBJ1-1, with D unclear. Germline CDR1 is MNHNS and CDR2 is SASEGT. The V end was cut by 6 bases, the J end by 5 bases, with 7 bases between. The CDR3 is made up of 11 amino acids.

This clonotype was detected a few times. V is TRBV6-6 and J is TRBJ2-1; D not resolved. V was clipped by 5 bases and J by 6 bases, with 8 bases between them. This CDR3 is built from 12 residues. The germline V gene encodes CDR1 MNHNY and CDR2 SVGAGI (reference sequence). CDR3 in DNA: TGTGCCAGCAGTCGAGTGTTCAATGAGCAGTTCTTC. Protein: CASSRVFNEQFF.

This clonotype was detected a few times. The chain has TRBV7-2 and TRBJ2-3; D unclear. The CDR3 runs to 14 residues. Trimming took 2 bases from V and 5 from J, leaving 11 bases between them. CDR1 SGHTA and CDR2 FQGNSA come from the germline V gene. CDR3 bases: TGTGCCAGCAGCTTAATGGGGTTTGGAGATACGCAGTATTTT. Residues: CASSLMGFGDTQYF.

The chain recombines TRBV10-3 with TRBJ1-1, with D unresolved. Per the germline V gene, CDR1 is ENHRY and CDR2 is SYGVKD. Trimming removed 3 bases at V and 7 bases at J, with 12 bases between. The CDR3 covers 13 residues. This CDR3 reads CAISERGGDEAFF. The CDR3 DNA reads as TGTGCCATCAGTGAAAGAGGCGGGGATGAAGCTTTCTTT.

This rearrangement joins TRBV4-1 to TRBJ2-4; TRBD2 matches 10 bases. The trim removed 4 bases at V and 0 bases at J, leaving 12 bases unmatched. The CDR3 loop spans 19 amino acids. The V gene's germline CDR1 is MGHRA and CDR2 YSYEKL. Here the CDR3 reads CASSLRTSGNQIAKNIQYF. The CDR3 region has the DNA TGCGCCAGCAGCCTCAGGACTAGCGGAAACCAAATAGCCAAAAACATTCAGTACTTC.

CDR3 loop: CASSQEIATGEETQYF. The DNA for the CDR3 is TGTGCCAGCAGCCAAGAGATCGCAACAGGGGAAGAGACCCAGTACTTC. The chain carries TRBV3-1 and TRBJ2-7; 7 nucleotides line up with TRBD1. The J call is in doubt because the DNA end fits TRBJ2-5 better. Germline CDR1 reads LGHDT; CDR2 reads YNNKEL (reference sequence). This CDR3 spans 16 amino acids.

The chain has TRBV5-1 and TRBJ2-7; no clear D. The ends were cut back, 5 bases at V and 2 bases at J, with 11 bases in the middle. Germline V CDR1 and CDR2: SGHRS, YFSETQ. The CDR3 has 13 amino acids. This CDR3 reads CASSTSTPYEQYF. The CDR3 bases are TGCGCCAGCAGTACTTCAACTCCCTACGAGCAGTACTTC.

This clonotype was counted between two and nine times. The gene calls are TRBV4-3 and TRBJ2-7; no firm D call. Trimming stripped 1 base from V and 2 bases from J, with 9 bases between. Germline-derived CDR1 and CDR2 are LGHNA and YSLEER. The CDR3 has 14 amino acids. CDR3 loop: CASSQGSGPYEQYF. Here the CDR3 DNA reads TGCGCCAGCAGCCAAGGTTCTGGTCCCTACGAGCAGTACTTC.

The sample holds many counts of this clonotype. One end of the junction fails to match germline, which may point to a read error. This chain uses TRBV5-1 with TRBJ2-6, with a possible D match to TRBD2 (5 bases). This CDR3 is 14 amino acids long. The germline CDR1 and CDR2 sequences are SGHRS and YFSETQ. The CDR3 sequence is CASSPDSGANVLTF. CDR3 sequence (DNA): TGTGCTAGCAGCCCCGACTCTGGGGCCAACGTCCTGACTTTC.

On this clonotype itself: Just one base apart from a much larger clone, this may be a read error. V usage is TRBV18 and J usage is TRBJ2-1; TRBD1 matches at 10 bases. V gave up 3 bases and J gave up 5 bases; unmatched junction bases: 4. Germline assignment: CDR1 KGHSH and CDR2 LQKENI. This CDR3 has 15 amino acids. The CDR3 region has the DNA TGTGCCAGCTCACCCCCGGGACAGGGGCACAATGAGCAGTTCTTC. This encodes CASSPPGQGHNEQFF.

The chain has TRBV10-3 and TRBJ2-7; 8 nucleotides match TRBD2. The CDR3 consists of 17 residues. Germline lookup yields CDR1 ENHRY and CDR2 SYGVKD. The V segment lost 6 bases and the J segment 5 bases; nucleotides outside the gene matches: 18. The CDR3 protein is CAISVTAVAGFEDEQYF. CDR3 sequence (DNA): TGTGCCATCAGCGTGACCGCCGTAGCGGGATTTGAAGACGAGCAGTACTTC.

This clonotype has a handful of counts. The junction differs from germline at one of its ends, possibly a read error. V and J are TRBV7-7 and TRBJ2-7, with TRBD2 matching 10 bases. CDR3 size: 14 residues. In germline, CDR1 is SSHAT, CDR2 FNYEAQ (reference sequence). The CDR3 sequence: CASSLAGDAYEQYF. The CDR3 region has the DNA TGTGCCAGCAGCCTAGCGGGAGATGCCTACGAGCAGTACTTC.